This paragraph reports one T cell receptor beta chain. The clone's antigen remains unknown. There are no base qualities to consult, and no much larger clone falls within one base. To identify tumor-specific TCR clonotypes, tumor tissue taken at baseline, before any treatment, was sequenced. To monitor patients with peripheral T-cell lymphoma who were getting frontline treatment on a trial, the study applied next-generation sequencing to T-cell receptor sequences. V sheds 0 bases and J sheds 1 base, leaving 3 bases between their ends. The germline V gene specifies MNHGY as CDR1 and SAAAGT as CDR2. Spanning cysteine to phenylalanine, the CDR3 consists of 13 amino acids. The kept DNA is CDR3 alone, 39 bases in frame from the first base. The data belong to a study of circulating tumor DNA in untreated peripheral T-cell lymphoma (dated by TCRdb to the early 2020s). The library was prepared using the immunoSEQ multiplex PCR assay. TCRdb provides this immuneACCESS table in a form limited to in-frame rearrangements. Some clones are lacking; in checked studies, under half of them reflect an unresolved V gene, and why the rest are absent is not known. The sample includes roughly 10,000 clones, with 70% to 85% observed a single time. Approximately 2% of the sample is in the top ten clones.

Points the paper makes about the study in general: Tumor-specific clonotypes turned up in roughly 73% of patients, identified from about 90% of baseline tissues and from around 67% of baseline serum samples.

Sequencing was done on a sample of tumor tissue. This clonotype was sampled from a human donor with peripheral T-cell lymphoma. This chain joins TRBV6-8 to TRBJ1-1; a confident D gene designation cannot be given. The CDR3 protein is CASSYSQNTEAFF. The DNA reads TGTGCCAGCAGTTACTCGCAGAACACTGAAGCTTTCTTT.